Below, 15 T cell receptor beta chains from the same sample are listed, as sequenced in a study of brain T cells in children with intractable seizures. Using immunoSEQ multiplex PCR, the repertoire was profiled, and TCRdb retains in-frame clones only, with some absent. The data contain around 340,000 clones, 93% of them singletons. Time point described: blood from clinic visit 5 months post-surgery; TSC patient then seizure free. The sequencing here drew on peripheral blood, taken roughly 5 months after surgery. The receptors shown here come from a boy under two years old with tuberous sclerosis and intractable seizures.

This chain links TRBV11-2 with TRBJ2-5; D remains unclear. Germline V gives CDR1 SGHAT, CDR2 FQNNGV. The V and J ends lost 1 base and 5 bases respectively, with 11 bases between them. The CDR3 is made up of 14 amino acids. CDR3 in amino acids: CASSLAYQMETQYF. As DNA, the CDR3 is TGTGCCAGCAGCTTAGCGTATCAGATGGAGACCCAGTACTTC. Based on the CDR3 plus reference TRBV11-2 and TRBJ2-5, the full variable domain is EAGVAQSPRYKIIEKRQSVAFWCNPISGHATLYWYQQILGQGPKLLIQFQNNGVVDDSQLPKDRFSAERLKGVDSTLKIQPAKLEDSAVYLCASSLAYQMETQYFGPGTRLLVL.

This clone has a handful of counts. The rearrangement links TRBV6-6 to TRBJ1-1, with D tentatively TRBD1 (5 bases). The V gene lost 7 bases and the J gene lost 11 bases, with 14 bases spanning the gap. This CDR3 has 11 amino acids. Germline V lookup: CDR1 MNHNY, CDR2 SVGAGI (reference sequence). Written as DNA, the CDR3 is TGTGCCAGCATCGGGGGACTGGGGGCTTTCTTT. It specifies CASIGGLGAFF.

The chain carries TRBV19 and TRBJ2-1, with D tentatively TRBD2 (6 bases). Germline values: CDR1 LNHDA, CDR2 SQIVND (reference sequence). The CDR3 loop spans 10 amino acids. The ends were cut back, 7 bases at V and 9 bases at J, with 7 bases in the middle. CDR3 nucleotides: TGTGCCAGTATGGGGGGTGAGCAGTTCTTC. It specifies CASMGGEQFF. Full variable domain (rest looked up from reference TRBV19 and TRBJ2-1): DGGITQSPKYLFRKEGQNVTLSCEQNLNHDAMYWYRQDPGQGLRLIYYSQIVNDFQKGDIAEGYSVSREKKESFPLTVTSAQKNPTAFYLCASMGGEQFFGPGTRLTVL.

The rearrangement links TRBV5-6 to TRBJ2-1; D is perhaps TRBD2 (6 bases). Trimming took off 4 bases at V and 5 bases at J, with 13 bases between the two ends. In germline, CDR1 is SGHDT, CDR2 YYEEEE. The CDR3 is 14 residues long. The CDR3 region has the DNA TGTGCCAGCAGCGCCGGGACTTTTGACAATGAGCAGTTCTTC. It specifies CASSAGTFDNEQFF.

The V gene is TRBV6-5, the J gene TRBJ2-2; 7 bases are shared with TRBD2. The CDR3 sequence is 15 residues long. Germline lookup yields CDR1 MNHEY and CDR2 SVGAGI. Trimming took 2 bases from V and 7 from J; bases not matched to a gene: 7. The CDR3 reads CASSYGGSGSGELFF. The CDR3 DNA reads TGTGCCAGCAGTTACGGCGGGAGTGGGAGCGGGGAGCTGTTTTTT.

This chain joins TRBV6-5 and TRBJ2-1; 10 bases map to TRBD2. Germline V gives CDR1 MNHEY, CDR2 SVGAGI. V lost 6 bases to trimming and J lost 14 bases; unmatched junction nucleotides: 4. The CDR3 spans 11 residues. The CDR3 coding sequence is TGTGCCAGCAGGGATCTAGCGGGGGAGTTCTTC. It yields the protein CASRDLAGEFF.

CDR3 loop: CASSHQTVTGGEAFF. In DNA, the CDR3 is TGTGCCAGCAGCCACCAGACAGTCACAGGTGGGGAAGCTTTCTTT. The chain joins TRBV14 to TRBJ1-1, with D maybe TRBD1 (5 bases). The CDR3 length is 15 residues. With 3 bases removed from V and 8 bases from J, the gap between germline ends came to 19 bases. The germline CDR1 and CDR2 sequences are SGHDN and FVKESK.

The J gene is TRBJ2-3, the V gene TRBV29-1, with 10 bases lining up with TRBD2. With V trimmed by 2 bases and J by 0 bases, 2 bases remained unmatched. There are 15 residues in the CDR3. Per germline, CDR1 SQVTM and CDR2 ANQGSEA. This CDR3 is CSVESSGGSTDTQYF. CDR3 DNA sequence: TGCAGCGTTGAATCTAGCGGGGGTAGCACAGATACGCAGTATTTT.

The J gene is TRBJ1-1, the V gene TRBV30; TRBD1 might be the D (5 bases). This CDR3 is built from 15 residues. Germline lookup yields CDR1 GTSNPN and CDR2 SVGIG (reference sequence). Trimming removed 3 bases at V and 1 base at J, with 15 bases between. In DNA, the CDR3 is TGTGCCTGGAGGGAGGGCTTGAGGGGGAACACTGAAGCTTTCTTT. This codes for CAWREGLRGNTEAFF. Supplemented by reference TRBV30 and TRBJ1-1, the full variable domain reads SQTIHQWPATLVQPVGSPLSLECTVEGTSNPNLYWYRQAAGRGLQLLFYSVGIGQISSEVPQNLSASRPQDRQFILSSKKLLLSDSGFYLCAWREGLRGNTEAFFGQGTRLTVV.

This clone showed up just once. The genes are TRBV27 and TRBJ1-2; D is undetermined. CDR3 length: 14 residues. Germline-derived CDR1 and CDR2 are MNHEY and SMNVEV (reference sequence). Deletions cut 3 bases from V and 2 bases from J, with 10 bases between. The DNA of the CDR3 is TGTGCCAGCAGTTTTGCGGACGGGAACTATGGCTACACCTTC. It translates to CASSFADGNYGYTF.

This chain links TRBV11-3 with TRBJ1-1, with D perhaps TRBD1 (5 bases). Germline V gives CDR1 SGHNT, CDR2 YENEEA. The ends were cut back, 5 bases at V and 4 bases at J, with 11 bases in the middle. The CDR3 has 13 amino acids. CDR3 amino acids: CASSPRGGTEAFF. CDR3 nucleotide sequence: TGTGCCAGCAGCCCTCGGGGGGGCACTGAAGCTTTCTTT.

The chain joins TRBV19 to TRBJ2-7; 7 bases agree with TRBD2. The CDR3 has 14 amino acids. The germline CDR1 and CDR2 sequences are LNHDA and SQIVND (reference sequence). The V and J ends lost 6 bases and 3 bases, in that order; junction bases with no gene match: 8. The CDR3 region is CASSLTSRDYEQYF. CDR3 bases: TGTGCCAGTAGCCTGACTAGCAGAGACTACGAGCAGTACTTC.

The V and J genes are TRBV2 and TRBJ1-6, with 7 bases matching TRBD1. J lost 7 bases, V lost 5 bases, and 11 bases had no gene match. This CDR3 has 16 amino acids. The germline V gene encodes CDR1 SNHLY and CDR2 FYNNEI. Written as DNA, the CDR3 is TGTGCCAGCAGTACGGGACAGTCCCTTCGGAATTCACCCCTCCACTTT. Protein: CASSTGQSLRNSPLHF. Together with reference TRBV2 and TRBJ1-6, the CDR3 gives the full variable domain: EPEVTQTPSHQVTQMGQEVILRCVPISNHLYFYWYRQILGQKVEFLVSFYNNEISEKSEIFDDQFSVERPDGSNFTLKIRSTKLEDSAMYFCASSTGQSLRNSPLHFGNGTRLTVT.

The chain combines TRBV18 with TRBJ2-2; 8 nucleotides align to TRBD2. The germline V gene encodes CDR1 KGHSH and CDR2 LQKENI. The CDR3 runs 17 residues. J was trimmed by 2 bases and V by 4 bases; bases with no gene match: 9. This CDR3 reads CASSLTRGTSNTGELFF. For the CDR3, the DNA is TGTGCCAGCTCACTCACGCGAGGGACTAGTAACACCGGGGAGCTGTTTTTT.

The V call is TRBV9, the J call TRBJ1-3, with no clear D. CDR1 and CDR2 (germline): SGDLS, YYNGEE. Trimming removed 0 bases at V and 0 bases at J, with 10 bases between. The CDR3 sequence is 16 residues long. In nucleotides, the CDR3 is TGTGCCAGCAGCGTAGTTCCAGACTACTCTGGAAACACCATATATTTT. Protein product: CASSVVPDYSGNTIYF.